These T cell receptor beta chains were read from a single sample in a study of T cell clonotyping in hematopoietic cell transplantation. Generated by immunoSEQ multiplex PCR, the TCRdb table keeps only in-frame clones and is missing some. The table includes approximately 11,000 clones, 92% detected once. The sample in question was peripheral blood mononuclear cells, obtained before stem cell transplant. The receptors were sampled from a woman aged 40 to 50 with acute myeloid leukemia. Some clones in this sample may be carry-over from other donors' samples. Both conserved end residues are part of each CDR3. D genes are given only for firm matches. Where a row states a size, it is once, few, many or the class of an expanded clone; other rows omit it.

clone size	D gene	V gene	J gene	CDR3 DNA	CDR3 protein
.	TRBD2	TRBV7-2	TRBJ2-7	TGTGCCAGCAGCTTAGTCCTCCGGGGACTAGCGGACCCGTCCTACGAGCAGTACTTC	CASSLVLRGLADPSYEQYF
.	.	TRBV28	TRBJ2-2	TGTGCCAGCAGTTTGGGGGGCGCCGGGGAGCTGTTTTTT	CASSLGGAGELFF
.	.	TRBV11-2	TRBJ2-5	TGTGCCAGCAGCTCGAACAGAGTTATCCAAGAGACCCAGTACTTC	CASSSNRVIQETQYF
.	.	TRBV25-1	TRBJ2-7	TGTGCCAGCAGTGACCTCTACGAGCAGTACTTC	CASSDLYEQYF
.	.	TRBV6-5	TRBJ1-5	TGTGCCAGCAGCCCCGGGCTGGTTGTCAATCAGCCCCAGCATTTT	CASSPGLVVNQPQHF
.	.	TRBV29-1	TRBJ2-7	TGCAGCGTCGGGACCGGGAAGGGGGACGAGCAGTACTTC	CSVGTGKGDEQYF
once	TRBD1	TRBV5-1	TRBJ1-2	TGCGCCAGCAGCTTAGGACAGGGGCAGAAAGGCTACACCTTC	CASSLGQGQKGYTF
.	TRBD1	TRBV30	TRBJ1-1	TGTGCCTGGGCACAGGGGACGAACACTGAAGCTTTCTTT	CAWAQGTNTEAFF
.	.	TRBV9	TRBJ2-1	TGTGCCAGCAGCGGGACTACTCCTCTTAATGAGCAGTTCTTC	CASSGTTPLNEQFF
.	.	TRBV5-1	TRBJ2-4	TGCGCCAGCAGTGACAGTAGGGAAGCCAAAAACATTCAGTACTTC	CASSDSREAKNIQYF
.	.	TRBV30	TRBJ1-4	TGTGCCTGGAGTGGCGGGAATGAAAAACTGTTTTTT	CAWSGGNEKLFF
.	TRBD1	TRBV27	TRBJ2-5	TGTGCCAGCAGTTTATTCACCGGACAGGGAGGGACCCAGTACTTC	CASSLFTGQGGTQYF
.	TRBD2	TRBV5-1	TRBJ2-3	TGCGCCAGCAGCCGTTCGACTAGCGGCACAGATACGCAGTATTTT	CASSRSTSGTDTQYF
.	TRBD1	TRBV29-1	TRBJ1-1	TGCAGCGCAGGGACAGGGGATAACACTGAAGCTTTCTTT	CSAGTGDNTEAFF
once	.	TRBV7-9	TRBJ2-7	TGTGCCAGCAGCTCGGACCCCCGCCACGAGCAGTACTTC	CASSSDPRHEQYF